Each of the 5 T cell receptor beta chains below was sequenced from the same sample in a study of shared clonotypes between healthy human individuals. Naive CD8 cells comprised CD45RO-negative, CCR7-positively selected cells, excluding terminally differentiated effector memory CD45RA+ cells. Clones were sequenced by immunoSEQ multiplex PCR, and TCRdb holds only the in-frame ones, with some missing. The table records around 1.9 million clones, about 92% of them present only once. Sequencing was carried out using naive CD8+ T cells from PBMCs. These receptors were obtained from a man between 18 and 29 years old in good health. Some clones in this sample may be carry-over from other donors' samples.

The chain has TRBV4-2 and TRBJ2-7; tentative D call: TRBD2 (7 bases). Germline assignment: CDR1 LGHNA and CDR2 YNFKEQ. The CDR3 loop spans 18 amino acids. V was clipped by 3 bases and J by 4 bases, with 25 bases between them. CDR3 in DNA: TGTGCCAGCAGCCAGGGTGGCCGTCCGTTTGGGAGGGGGTACGAGCAGTACTTC. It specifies CASSQGGRPFGRGYEQYF.

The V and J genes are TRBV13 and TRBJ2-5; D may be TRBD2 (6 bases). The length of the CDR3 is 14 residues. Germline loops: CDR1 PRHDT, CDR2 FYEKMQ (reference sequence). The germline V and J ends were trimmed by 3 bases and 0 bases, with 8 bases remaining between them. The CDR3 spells CASSFRTNQETQYF. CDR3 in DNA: TGTGCCAGCAGCTTTAGGACTAACCAAGAGACCCAGTACTTC.

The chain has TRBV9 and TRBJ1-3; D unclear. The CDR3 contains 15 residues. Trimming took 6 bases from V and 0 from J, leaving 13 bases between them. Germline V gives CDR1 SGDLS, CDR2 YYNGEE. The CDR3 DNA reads TGTGCCAGCAACCTGAAGGGCAACTCTGGAAACACCATATATTTT. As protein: CASNLKGNSGNTIYF.

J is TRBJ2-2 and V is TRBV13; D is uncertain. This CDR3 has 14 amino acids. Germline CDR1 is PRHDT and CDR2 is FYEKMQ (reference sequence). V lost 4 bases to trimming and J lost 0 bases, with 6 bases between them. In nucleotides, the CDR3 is TGTGCCAGCAGCTCCCGGTCGAACACCGGGGAGCTGTTTTTT. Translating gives CASSSRSNTGELFF.

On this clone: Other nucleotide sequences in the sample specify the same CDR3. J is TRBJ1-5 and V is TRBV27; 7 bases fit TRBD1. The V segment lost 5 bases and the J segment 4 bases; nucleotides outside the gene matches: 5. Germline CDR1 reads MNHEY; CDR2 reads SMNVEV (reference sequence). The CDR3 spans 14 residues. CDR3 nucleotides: TGTGCCAGCAGTCCAGGGACAGTAAATCAGCCCCAGCATTTT. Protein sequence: CASSPGTVNQPQHF.